One T cell receptor beta chain is described in this entry. Germline assignment: CDR1 SGHVS and CDR2 FQNEAQ. This CDR3 spans 16 amino acids. V was clipped by 3 bases and J by 4 bases; unmatched bases: 11. These data are taken from a study of blood T cell repertoires in COVID-19. On the study more broadly: Italy, Spain and the United States were the sources of the convalescent and acute COVID-19 samples. In each case, the material was cDNA or gDNA derived from T cells, B-cell-depleted T cells, or PBMCs.

Authors' analysis steps: Estimates of nucleated cell counts were drawn from the amplification of reference gene primers. Assay used: immunoSEQ multiplex PCR; TCRdb lists only in-frame clones, some missing. V and J calls and clone size are given by that table; D and trimming were obtained from the DNA. The sample records under 200,000 clones, 80% being singletons. Sequencing input: peripheral blood. V usage is TRBV7-8 and J usage is TRBJ2-7, with TRBD2 matching 8 bases. The sequence was obtained from a man between 60 and 70 years old with acute or convalescent COVID-19. The CDR3 loop is CASSFKYSGIGYEQYF. Here the CDR3 DNA reads TGTGCCAGCAGCTTCAAATATAGCGGGATCGGTTACGAGCAGTACTTC.